Below, 15 T cell receptor beta chains from the same sample are listed, as sequenced in a study of cytomegalovirus exposure and HLA in healthy donors. PCR employed 60 Vbeta and 13 Jbeta primers. Measured with immunoSEQ multiplex PCR; TCRdb has only the in-frame clones, and not every one. The sample lists over 60,000 clones, 70% to 75% seen once, with approximately 5% in the top ten. Input material: PBMCs. All receptors derive from a woman between 25 and 40 years old in good health and CMV-seronegative.

The chain employs TRBV7-3 and TRBJ2-2; 14 bases line up with TRBD2. V shed 9 bases and J 6 bases; nucleotides not matched to a gene: 3. The CDR3 sequence is 14 residues long. Germline lookup yields CDR1 SGHTA and CDR2 FQGTGA. The CDR3 loop reads CASKGLAGAGELFF. The CDR3 DNA sequence: TGTGCCAGTAAGGGACTAGCGGGAGCCGGGGAGCTGTTTTTT.

This clone has only a few counts. J is TRBJ2-1 and V is TRBV7-2; 7 nucleotides match TRBD2. Germline-derived CDR1 and CDR2 are SGHTA and FQGNSA. The CDR3 runs to 17 residues. The J segment lost 7 bases and the V segment lost 1 base, leaving 13 bases of the junction unmatched. Here the CDR3 DNA reads TGTGCCAGCAGCTTAGAACCCTTCCGCGGGAGTTGGAATGAGCAGTTCTTC. Protein product: CASSLEPFRGSWNEQFF. Complete variable domain (other parts from reference TRBV7-2 and TRBJ2-1): GAGVSQSPSNKVTEKGKDVELRCDPISGHTALYWYRQSLGQGLEFLIYFQGNSAPDKSGLPSDRFSAERTGGSVSTLTIQRTQQEDSAVYLCASSLEPFRGSWNEQFFGPGTRLTVL.

The chain combines TRBV7-2 with TRBJ2-1, with 11 bases fitting TRBD2. The CDR3 extends over 16 amino acids. Trimming removed 6 bases from V and 8 bases from J; junction bases left unmatched: 12. In germline, CDR1 is SGHTA, CDR2 FQGNSA. The CDR3 DNA reads as TGTGCCAGCAGGGGGACTAGCGGAACTCCGGGGGATGAGCAGTTCTTC. Protein product: CASRGTSGTPGDEQFF.

This chain joins TRBV7-2 and TRBJ1-1; TRBD1 matches at 8 bases. The CDR3 has 15 residues. Germline trimming cut 6 bases from V and 0 bases from J; bases unmatched to any gene: 6. CDR1 SGHTA and CDR2 FQGNSA come from the germline V gene. The chain's CDR3 is CASRYRGTMNTEAFF. CDR3 nucleotide sequence: TGTGCCAGCAGATACAGGGGGACTATGAACACTGAAGCTTTCTTT.

The chain employs TRBV6-1 and TRBJ2-4, with a weak D call TRBD2 (5 bases). The CDR3 loop spans 14 amino acids. Per the germline V gene, CDR1 is MNHNS and CDR2 is SASEGT. V dropped 1 base and J dropped 7 bases, with 11 bases sitting between them. The CDR3 loop is CASSEVSWRNIQYF. In DNA, the CDR3 is TGTGCCAGCAGTGAAGTCTCGTGGAGGAACATTCAGTACTTC.

The chain links TRBV7-3 to TRBJ1-1, with TRBD1 matching over 7 bases. With 2 bases clipped from V and 1 base from J, the junction kept 13 bases outside the gene matches. The CDR3 is made up of 18 amino acids. Germline V CDR1 and CDR2: SGHTA, FQGTGA. The CDR3 reads CASSLLGSSYRGNTEAFF. In DNA, the CDR3 is TGTGCCAGCAGCTTATTAGGTTCTAGCTACAGGGGGAACACTGAAGCTTTCTTT.

To note about this clone: This likely comes from a read error, as the CDR3 has no conserved phenylalanine or tryptophan at its end. The DNA is omitted, as the CDR3 cannot be located on it reliably, and the CDR3 follows TCRdb's listing. The CDR3 sequence: CSAALGRDK. This chain connects TRBV20-1 to TRBJ1-6; the D call in the table, TRBD1, was not verified against the DNA. Germline V gene data show CDR1 as DFQATT and CDR2 as SNEGSKA (reference sequence). Termini included, the CDR3 measures 9 amino acids.

The chain is built from TRBV6-5 and TRBJ1-2; a possible D gene is TRBD1 (5 bases). In germline, CDR1 is MNHEY, CDR2 SVGAGI. The CDR3 length is 13 residues. The V end lost 2 bases, the J end lost 3 bases, and 7 bases lay between the germline ends. The CDR3 protein is CASSYGGDYGYTF. The CDR3 DNA follows: TGTGCCAGCAGTTACGGGGGGGACTATGGCTACACCTTC.

The V and J genes are TRBV7-2 and TRBJ1-2; 8 bases fit TRBD1. This CDR3 is built from 13 residues. CDR1 and CDR2 (germline): SGHTA, FQGNSA. V was clipped by 6 bases and J by 4 bases; unmatched bases: 4. CDR3 nucleotide sequence: TGTGCCAGCAGACCGACAGGGGTCTATGGCTACACCTTC. Protein sequence: CASRPTGVYGYTF.

The gene calls are TRBV14 and TRBJ2-4, with TRBD1 matching 9 bases. The germline gives CDR1 SGHDN, CDR2 FVKESK. This CDR3 comprises 14 residues. J gave up 6 bases and V 6 bases, and 6 bases lay outside the gene matches. Here the CDR3 DNA reads TGTGCCAGCAGTCCCGACAGGGGGAGAAACATTCAGTACTTC. Protein sequence: CASSPDRGRNIQYF. Full variable domain (missing parts from reference TRBV14 and TRBJ2-4): EAGVTQFPSHSVIEKGQTVTLRCDPISGHDNLYWYRRVMGKEIKFLLHFVKESKQDESGMPNNRFLAERTGGTYSTLKVQPAELEDSGVYFCASSPDRGRNIQYFGAGTRLSVL.

The rearrangement uses TRBV6-1 and TRBJ1-3, with TRBD1 as a possible D gene (5 bases). This CDR3 is built from 18 residues. Trimming took off 3 bases at V and 0 bases at J, with 18 bases between the two ends. Germline loops: CDR1 MNHNS, CDR2 SASEGT. CDR3 sequence (DNA): TGTGCCAGCAGTGACCGCGTGGGGCAGGTTAGCTCTGGAAACACCATATATTTT. This gives the protein CASSDRVGQVSSGNTIYF.

This chain connects TRBV19 to TRBJ1-3; 7 bases map to TRBD1. V was clipped by 5 bases and J by 4 bases; unmatched bases: 14. The CDR3 contains 17 residues. CDR1 and CDR2 from the germline V gene are LNHDA and SQIVND (reference sequence). As DNA, the CDR3 is TGTGCCAGTAGTGTAAGGGGGGACAGACGACAAGGAAACACCATATATTTT. Its protein product is CASSVRGDRRQGNTIYF.

V is TRBV7-2 and J is TRBJ1-1; D not certain. Trimming pared 5 bases from V and 0 bases from J, leaving 7 bases between. CDR1 is SGHTA, CDR2 FQGNSA, per germline. The CDR3 extends over 13 amino acids. The CDR3 nucleotides read TGTGCCAGCAGCCCGTATTTGAACACTGAAGCTTTCTTT. Protein sequence: CASSPYLNTEAFF.

Written as DNA, the CDR3 is TGTGCCAGCTCACCAGGTTTATCGGGGGATGAGCAGTACGTC. Residues: CASSPGLSGDEQYV. V gene TRBV18 combines with J gene TRBJ2-7; weak D call: TRBD2 (6 bases). There are 14 residues in the CDR3. Trimming removed 2 bases at V and 7 bases at J, with 15 bases between. Per germline, CDR1 KGHSH and CDR2 LQKENI.

V is TRBV28 and J is TRBJ2-7, with D perhaps matching TRBD2 (5 bases). V lost 2 bases and J lost 5, with 16 bases in between. Germline CDR1 reads MDHEN; CDR2 reads SYDVKM. The CDR3 totals 15 residues. As DNA, the CDR3 is TGTGCCAGCAGTTTACAGGCATCGGAGGTCCACGAGCAGTACTTC. Protein product: CASSLQASEVHEQYF.